The present T cell receptor (beta chain) was sequenced within a study of control samples from healthy donors and cancer patients. The table came from immunoSEQ multiplex PCR; TCRdb's copy has only in-frame clones and leaves some out. The data show about 110,000 clones, approximately 90% seen once. The germline V gene has CDR1 SQVTM and CDR2 ANQGSEA. Deletions cut 3 bases from V and 6 bases from J, with 6 bases between. This CDR3 has 10 residues. This clonotype originated in a human donor in good health. The donor label of this sample is uncertain. The V gene is TRBV29-1, the J gene TRBJ2-7, with no clear D. Sequenced: blood. The CDR3 sequence: CSVEGGEQYF. The CDR3 bases are TGCAGCGTTGAGGGTGGCGAGCAGTACTTC.